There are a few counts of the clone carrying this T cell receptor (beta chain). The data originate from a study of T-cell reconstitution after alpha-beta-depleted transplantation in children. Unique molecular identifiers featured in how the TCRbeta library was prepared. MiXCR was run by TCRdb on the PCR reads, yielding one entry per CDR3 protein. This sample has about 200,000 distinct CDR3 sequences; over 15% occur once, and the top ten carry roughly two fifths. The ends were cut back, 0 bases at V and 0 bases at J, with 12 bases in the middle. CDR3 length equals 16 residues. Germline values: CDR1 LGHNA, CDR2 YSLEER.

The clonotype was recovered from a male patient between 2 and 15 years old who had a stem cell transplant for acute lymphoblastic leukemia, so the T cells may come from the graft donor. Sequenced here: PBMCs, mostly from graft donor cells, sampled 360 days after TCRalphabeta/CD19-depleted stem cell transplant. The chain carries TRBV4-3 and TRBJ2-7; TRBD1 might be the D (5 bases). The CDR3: CASSQDGAASSYEQYF. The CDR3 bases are TGCGCCAGCAGCCAAGATGGGGCAGCGAGCTCCTACGAGCAGTACTTC.